The rows below give T cell receptor beta chains drawn from one sample of a study of CD8+ T cells in alopecia areata. The data were produced by immunoSEQ multiplex PCR, yet TCRdb's version contains in-frame clones alone and is incomplete. The sample includes about 190,000 clones, 45% to 75% of them seen just once. Here the sequenced sample was CD4+ T cells sorted from blood, taken at week 4, from a patient treated with tofacitinib. The receptor source for this set is a human donor with alopecia areata. Each CDR3 is given with its conserved first and last residue. A D gene is named only where the DNA matches it firmly. Only some rows state a clone size, as once, few, many or a class for expanded clones.

v_gene	abundance	d_gene	j_gene	CDR3aa	CDR3nt
TRBV7-8	NA	NA	TRBJ2-1	CASSFREPSSYNEQFF	TGTGCCAGCAGCTTCCGGGAGCCAAGCTCCTACAATGAGCAGTTCTTC
TRBV7-2	NA	NA	TRBJ2-1	CASSDRGYSSYNEQFF	TGTGCCAGCAGCGATCGTGGCTACAGCTCCTACAATGAGCAGTTCTTC
TRBV18	NA	NA	TRBJ1-1	CASATDMNTEAFF	TGTGCCAGCGCGACAGATATGAACACTGAAGCTTTCTTT
TRBV29-1	once	NA	TRBJ2-2	CSVLNTGELFF	TGCAGCGTCCTTAACACCGGGGAGCTGTTTTTT
TRBV27	many	NA	TRBJ1-1	CASSLRHSNTEAFF	TGTGCCAGCAGTTTGCGACACTCGAACACTGAAGCTTTCTTT
TRBV29-1	NA	TRBD1	TRBJ1-1	CSVELQGGNTEAFF	TGCAGCGTTGAGCTACAGGGGGGAAACACTGAAGCTTTCTTT
TRBV25-1	NA	TRBD1	TRBJ2-5	CASSVLQTGRETQYF	TGTGCCAGCAGTGTTCTCCAGACAGGGCGAGAGACCCAGTACTTC
TRBV11-2	once	TRBD1	TRBJ2-2	CASSRTGQPNTGELFF	TGTGCCAGCAGTCGAACGGGACAGCCAAACACCGGGGAGCTGTTTTTT
TRBV29-1	NA	TRBD2	TRBJ2-3	CSVAAGGSTDTQYF	TGCAGCGTTGCGGCGGGAGGGAGCACAGATACGCAGTATTTT
TRBV20-1	NA	NA	TRBJ2-5	CSASYETQYF	TGCAGTGCTAGTTATGAGACCCAGTACTTC
TRBV30	NA	NA	TRBJ2-4	CAWSVLGLNIQYF	TGTGCCTGGAGTGTATTGGGGTTAAACATTCAGTACTTC
TRBV30	NA	TRBD1	TRBJ2-7	CAWIDRGNSYEQYF	TGTGCCTGGATTGACAGGGGAAACTCCTACGAGCAGTACTTC
TRBV29-1	few	NA	TRBJ2-5	CSVASGMRTQYF	TGCAGCGTTGCGTCCGGGATGCGGACCCAGTACTTC
TRBV25-1	NA	NA	TRBJ2-5	CASRDTVGSQETQYF	TGTGCCAGCAGGGACACCGTGGGAAGCCAAGAGACCCAGTACTTC
TRBV2	NA	NA	TRBJ2-3	CASSGGTLRTDTQYF	TGTGCCAGCAGTGGAGGGACCCTCCGCACAGATACGCAGTATTTT
TRBV28	few	NA	TRBJ2-3	CASNEGFTDTQYF	TGTGCCAGCAATGAGGGATTCACAGATACGCAGTATTTT
TRBV18	NA	NA	TRBJ1-1	CASQSRNTEAFF	TGTGCCAGCCAATCACGGAACACTGAAGCTTTCTTT
TRBV4-1	NA	TRBD2	TRBJ2-1	CASSQALAGRYNEQFF	TGCGCCAGCAGCCAAGCGCTAGCGGGGAGATACAATGAGCAGTTCTTC
TRBV29-1	few	TRBD1	TRBJ1-1	CSDPGQGGYTEAFF	TGCAGCGACCCCGGACAGGGAGGTTACACTGAAGCTTTCTTT
TRBV7-9	NA	NA	TRBJ1-5	CASSLGGPWVNQPQHF	TGTGCCAGCAGCTTAGGCGGTCCCTGGGTGAATCAGCCCCAGCATTTT
TRBV29-1	few	NA	TRBJ2-1	CSAFTGLVDEQFF	TGCAGCGCCTTCACAGGGTTGGTTGATGAGCAGTTCTTC
TRBV18	NA	NA	TRBJ1-3	CASSIDFSGNTIYF	TGTGCCAGCTCAATTGATTTCTCTGGAAACACCATATATTTT
TRBV30	NA	NA	TRBJ2-1	CAWSEASHNEQFF	TGTGCCTGGAGTGAGGCTAGCCACAATGAGCAGTTCTTC
TRBV7-2	NA	TRBD2	TRBJ2-7	CASSVMPGGEQYF	TGTGCCAGCAGCGTTATGCCGGGGGGCGAGCAGTACTTC
TRBV6-1	NA	TRBD2	TRBJ2-2	CASSVSGSGELFF	TGTGCCAGCAGTGTCAGCGGGAGCGGGGAGCTGTTTTTT
TRBV29-1	NA	NA	TRBJ1-1	CSTTLTGNTEAFF	TGCAGCACAACTTTGACGGGGAACACTGAAGCTTTCTTT
TRBV6-6	NA	NA	TRBJ1-2	CASSYSSGAEGYTF	TGTGCCAGCAGTTACTCGTCGGGGGCGGAGGGCTACACCTTC
TRBV7-2	few	TRBD1	TRBJ2-7	CASTPEGALREQYF	TGTGCCAGCACCCCCGAGGGGGCACTCCGCGAGCAGTACTTC
TRBV30	NA	NA	TRBJ2-1	CAWSVGFSNEQFF	TGTGCCTGGAGTGTAGGGTTTTCCAATGAGCAGTTCTTC
TRBV29-1	NA	NA	TRBJ2-6	CSVGHSSGANVLTF	TGCAGCGTCGGACACAGCTCTGGGGCCAACGTCCTGACTTTC
TRBV23-1	NA	TRBD1	TRBJ1-2	CASSRSTGNYGYTF	TGCGCCAGCAGTCGCTCGACAGGGAACTATGGCTACACCTTC
TRBV5-6	NA	NA	TRBJ1-1	CASSLRTEAFF	TGTGCCAGCAGCCTGCGCACTGAAGCTTTCTTT
TRBV11-2	few	NA	TRBJ2-5	CASSTDRTRGAQYF	TGTGCCAGCAGCACTGACAGGACCAGGGGAGCCCAGTACTTC
TRBV6-1	few	TRBD1	TRBJ2-6	CASSEQGAGANVLTF	TGTGCCAGCAGTGAGCAGGGGGCCGGGGCCAACGTCCTGACTTTC
TRBV7-2	many	NA	TRBJ2-3	CASSLVGTSPADTQYF	TGTGCCAGCAGCTTAGTTGGGACTTCCCCCGCAGATACGCAGTATTTT
TRBV29-1	many	TRBD1	TRBJ1-1	CSASRTGAGTEAFF	TGCAGCGCCTCTAGAACAGGGGCGGGAACTGAAGCTTTCTTT
TRBV30	NA	TRBD1	TRBJ1-5	CAWSSGTGGVYSNQPQHF	TGTGCCTGGAGTTCCGGGACAGGGGGTGTTTATAGCAATCAGCCCCAGCATTTT
TRBV29-1	NA	TRBD1	TRBJ2-3	CSVLTGLHTDTQYF	TGCAGCGTTTTGACAGGGTTACACACAGATACGCAGTATTTT
TRBV5-6	NA	TRBD2	TRBJ2-3	CASSFQAGGTDTQYF	TGTGCCAGCAGCTTCCAAGCGGGGGGCACAGATACGCAGTATTTT
TRBV27	NA	NA	TRBJ1-5	CASSFRGDPNQPQHF	TGTGCCAGCAGTTTCAGGGGTGACCCTAATCAGCCCCAGCATTTT
TRBV5-6	NA	NA	TRBJ1-1	CASSHRTRQRTEAFF	TGTGCCAGCAGCCATCGTACACGTCAGAGGACTGAAGCTTTCTTT
TRBV6-5	many	NA	TRBJ2-1	CASGLPPGGQFF	TGTGCCAGCGGACTACCTCCAGGGGGGCAGTTCTTC
TRBV30	NA	TRBD1	TRBJ1-5	CAWDRDSGDNQPQHF	TGTGCCTGGGACCGGGACAGCGGGGACAATCAGCCCCAGCATTTT
TRBV29-1	few	NA	TRBJ2-6	CSAEGPSGANVLTF	TGCAGCGCCGAGGGGCCCTCTGGGGCCAACGTCCTGACTTTC
TRBV11-2	NA	TRBD1	TRBJ1-1	CASSLGTGRAFF	TGTGCCAGCAGCTTAGGGACAGGTCGGGCTTTCTTT
TRBV5-1	NA	NA	TRBJ1-2	CASSLGQGDGYTF	TGCGCCAGCAGCTTGGGCCAGGGTGATGGCTACACCTTC
TRBV30	NA	NA	TRBJ1-1	CAWSFGVNTEAFF	TGTGCCTGGAGTTTCGGGGTGAACACTGAAGCTTTCTTT